This T cell receptor (beta chain) was identified in a study of OX40 agonist ivuxolimab in advanced cancers. Across the whole study: Dose-escalation patients had hepatocellular carcinoma, melanoma, renal cell or head and neck cancer. The dose-escalation cohort was approximately 84% male, with a mean age of 60 years, ranging about 23 to 80. Whole-study findings and limits: Fewer expanded clones were found on average in CD4+ than in CD8+ T cells. Low normalized T-cell clonal expansion was additionally recorded for some nonresponders.

Method: immunoSEQ multiplex PCR; TCRdb's copy keeps in-frame clones and lacks some. This sample yields approximately 87,000 clones, of which more than 90% are seen a single time; about 3.4% belongs to the top ten. Trimming removed 1 base at V and 6 bases at J, with 7 bases between. The CDR3 contains 12 residues. Germline loops: CDR1 SGHAT, CDR2 FQNNGV. Note on this clone: Its antigen is unidentified.

The chain carries TRBV11-2 and TRBJ2-7; D is possibly TRBD1 (5 bases). Sequenced material: CD4+ or CD8+ T cells sorted from blood, taken in a trial of the OX40 agonist ivuxolimab. This clonotype was obtained from an adult with an advanced solid tumor such as melanoma, head and neck, liver or kidney cancer. The CDR3 DNA reads as TGTGCCAGCAGCTTAGGCAGGGTCGAGCAGTACTTC. Translated, it gives CASSLGRVEQYF.